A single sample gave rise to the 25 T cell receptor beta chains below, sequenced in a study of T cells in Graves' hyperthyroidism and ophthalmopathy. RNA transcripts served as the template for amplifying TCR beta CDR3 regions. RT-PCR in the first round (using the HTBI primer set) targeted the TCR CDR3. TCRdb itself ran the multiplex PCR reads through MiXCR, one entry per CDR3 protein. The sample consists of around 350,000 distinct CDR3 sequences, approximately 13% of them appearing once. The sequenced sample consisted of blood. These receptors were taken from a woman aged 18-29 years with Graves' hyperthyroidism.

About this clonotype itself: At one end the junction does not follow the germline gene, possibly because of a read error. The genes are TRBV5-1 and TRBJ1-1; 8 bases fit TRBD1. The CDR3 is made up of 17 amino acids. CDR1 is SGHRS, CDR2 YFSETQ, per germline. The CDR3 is CASSLRQGRWLDTEAFF. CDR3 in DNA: TGTGCCAGCAGCTTGAGACAGGGGCGGTGGCTAGACACTGAAGCTTTCTTT.

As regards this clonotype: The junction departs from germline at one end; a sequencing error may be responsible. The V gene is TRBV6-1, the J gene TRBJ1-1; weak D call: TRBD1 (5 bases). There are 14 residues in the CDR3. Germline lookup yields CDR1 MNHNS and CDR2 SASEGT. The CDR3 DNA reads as TGTGCCAGCAGTGAAATGGAGGGGAACACTGGAGCTTTCTTT. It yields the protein CASSEMEGNTGAFF.

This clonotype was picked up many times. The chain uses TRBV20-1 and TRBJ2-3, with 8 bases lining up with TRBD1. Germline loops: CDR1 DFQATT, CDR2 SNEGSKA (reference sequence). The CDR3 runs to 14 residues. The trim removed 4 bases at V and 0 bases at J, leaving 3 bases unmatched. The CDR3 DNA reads TGCAGTGCTAAGCAGGGGGCGAGCACAGATACGCAGTATTTT. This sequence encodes CSAKQGASTDTQYF.

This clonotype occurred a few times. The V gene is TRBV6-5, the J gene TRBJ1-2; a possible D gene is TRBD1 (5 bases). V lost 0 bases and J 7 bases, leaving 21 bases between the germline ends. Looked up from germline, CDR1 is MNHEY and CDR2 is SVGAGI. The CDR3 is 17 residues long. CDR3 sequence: CASSYSITDSTLSGYTF. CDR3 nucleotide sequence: TGTGCCAGCAGTTACTCGATTACAGACAGTACCCTGAGTGGCTACACCTTC.

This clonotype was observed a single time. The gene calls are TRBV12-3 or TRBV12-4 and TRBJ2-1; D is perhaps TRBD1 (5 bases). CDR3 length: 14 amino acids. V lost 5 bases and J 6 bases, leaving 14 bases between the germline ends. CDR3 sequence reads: CASSQTTVFNEQFF. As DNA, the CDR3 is TGTGCCAGCAGTCAGACGACAGTTTTCAATGAGCAGTTCTTC.

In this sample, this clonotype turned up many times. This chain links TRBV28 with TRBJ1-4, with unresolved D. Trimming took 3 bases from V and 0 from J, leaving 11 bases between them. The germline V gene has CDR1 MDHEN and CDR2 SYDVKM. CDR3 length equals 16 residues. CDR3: CASSFRRQSTNEKLFF. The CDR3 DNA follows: TGTGCCAGCAGTTTTCGCAGGCAGTCAACTAATGAAAAACTGTTTTTT.

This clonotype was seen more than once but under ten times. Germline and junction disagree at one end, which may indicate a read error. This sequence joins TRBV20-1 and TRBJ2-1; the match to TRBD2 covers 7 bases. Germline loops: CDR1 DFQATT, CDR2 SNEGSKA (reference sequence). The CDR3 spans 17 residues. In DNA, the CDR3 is TGCAGTGCTAGTTCTTCTCGGGGAGGGTTAACCTACAATAAGCAGTTCTTC. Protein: CSASSSRGGLTYNKQFF.

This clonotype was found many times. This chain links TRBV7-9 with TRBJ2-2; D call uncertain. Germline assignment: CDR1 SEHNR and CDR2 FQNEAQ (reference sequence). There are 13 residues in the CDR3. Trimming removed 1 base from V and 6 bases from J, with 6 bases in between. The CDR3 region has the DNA TGTGCCAGCAGCTTAGAAATGTCCGGGGAGCTGTTTTTT. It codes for CASSLEMSGELFF.

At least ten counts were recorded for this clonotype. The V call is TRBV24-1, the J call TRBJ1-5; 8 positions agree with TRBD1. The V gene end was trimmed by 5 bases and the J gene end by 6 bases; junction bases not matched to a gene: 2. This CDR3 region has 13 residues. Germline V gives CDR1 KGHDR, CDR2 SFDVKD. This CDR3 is CATSGQGTQPQHF. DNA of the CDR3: TGTGCCACCAGTGGACAGGGGACTCAGCCCCAGCATTTT.

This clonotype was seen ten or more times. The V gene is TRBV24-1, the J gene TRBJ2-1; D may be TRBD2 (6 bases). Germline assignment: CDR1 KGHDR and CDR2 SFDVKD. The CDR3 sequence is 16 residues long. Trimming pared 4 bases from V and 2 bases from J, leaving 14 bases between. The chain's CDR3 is CATSEFGGLAYNEQFF. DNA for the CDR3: TGTGCCACCAGTGAGTTCGGAGGGCTGGCCTACAATGAGCAGTTCTTC.

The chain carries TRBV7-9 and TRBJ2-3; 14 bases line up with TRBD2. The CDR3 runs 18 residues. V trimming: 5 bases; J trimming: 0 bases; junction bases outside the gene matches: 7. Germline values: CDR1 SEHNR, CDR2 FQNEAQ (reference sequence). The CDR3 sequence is CASSPGLAGGFSTDTQYF. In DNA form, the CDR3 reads TGTGCCAGCAGCCCAGGACTAGCGGGGGGCTTCAGCACAGATACGCAGTATTTT.

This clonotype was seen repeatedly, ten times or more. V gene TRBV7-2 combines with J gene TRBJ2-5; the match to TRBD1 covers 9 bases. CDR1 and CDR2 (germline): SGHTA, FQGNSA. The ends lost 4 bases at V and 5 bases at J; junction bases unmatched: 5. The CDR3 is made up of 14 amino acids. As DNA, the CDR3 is TGTGCCAGCAGCTCCGGGACAGGGAGGGAGACCCAGTACTTC. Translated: CASSSGTGRETQYF. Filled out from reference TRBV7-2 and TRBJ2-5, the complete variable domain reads GAGVSQSPSNKVTEKGKDVELRCDPISGHTALYWYRQSLGQGLEFLIYFQGNSAPDKSGLPSDRFSAERTGGSVSTLTIQRTQQEDSAVYLCASSSGTGRETQYFGPGTRLLVL.

CDR3 nucleotide sequence: TGTGCCAGCAGTTTAGCGGGGGCTAACTATGGCTACACCTTC. Translated, it gives CASSLAGANYGYTF. The chain is built from TRBV12-3 or TRBV12-4 and TRBJ1-2; TRBD1 might be the D (5 bases). The V end lost 0 bases, the J end lost 0 bases, and 5 bases lay between the germline ends. This CDR3 has 14 amino acids.

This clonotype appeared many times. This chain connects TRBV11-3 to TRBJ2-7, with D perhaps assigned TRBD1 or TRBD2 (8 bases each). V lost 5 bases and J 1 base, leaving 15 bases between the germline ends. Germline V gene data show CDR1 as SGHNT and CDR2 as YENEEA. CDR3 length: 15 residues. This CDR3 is CASSPGGGGSYEQYF. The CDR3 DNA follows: TGTGCCAGCAGCCCAGGGGGCGGGGGGTCCTACGAGCAGTACTTC.

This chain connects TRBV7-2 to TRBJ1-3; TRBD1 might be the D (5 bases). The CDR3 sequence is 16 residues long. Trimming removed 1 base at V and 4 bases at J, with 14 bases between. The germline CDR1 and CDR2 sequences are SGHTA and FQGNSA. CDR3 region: CASSLGQGLGGNTIYF. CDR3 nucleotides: TGTGCCAGCAGCTTAGGCCAGGGATTAGGCGGAAACACCATATATTTT. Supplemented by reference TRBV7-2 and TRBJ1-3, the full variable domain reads GAGVSQSPSNKVTEKGKDVELRCDPISGHTALYWYRQSLGQGLEFLIYFQGNSAPDKSGLPSDRFSAERTGGSVSTLTIQRTQQEDSAVYLCASSLGQGLGGNTIYFGEGSWLTVV.

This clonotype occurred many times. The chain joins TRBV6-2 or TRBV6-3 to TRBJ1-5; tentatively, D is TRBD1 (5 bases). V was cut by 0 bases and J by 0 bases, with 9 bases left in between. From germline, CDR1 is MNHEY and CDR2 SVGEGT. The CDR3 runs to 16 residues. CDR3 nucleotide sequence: TGTGCCAGCAGTTACTCGGGAGGGGATAGCAATCAGCCCCAGCATTTT. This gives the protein CASSYSGGDSNQPQHF.

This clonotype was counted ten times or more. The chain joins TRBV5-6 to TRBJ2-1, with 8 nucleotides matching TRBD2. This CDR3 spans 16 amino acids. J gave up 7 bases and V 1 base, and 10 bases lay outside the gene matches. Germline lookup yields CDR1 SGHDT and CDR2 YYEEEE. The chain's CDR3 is CASSLKTGGPRNEQFF. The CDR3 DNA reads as TGTGCCAGCAGCTTGAAGACGGGAGGGCCGCGAAATGAGCAGTTCTTC.

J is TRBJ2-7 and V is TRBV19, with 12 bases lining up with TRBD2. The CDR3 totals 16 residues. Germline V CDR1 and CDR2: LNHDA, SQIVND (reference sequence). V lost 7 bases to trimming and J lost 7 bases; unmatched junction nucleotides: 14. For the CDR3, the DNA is TGTGCCAGTAATGCTCTAGCGGGAGGGCCCCTAGGGGAGCAGTACTTC. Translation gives CASNALAGGPLGEQYF.

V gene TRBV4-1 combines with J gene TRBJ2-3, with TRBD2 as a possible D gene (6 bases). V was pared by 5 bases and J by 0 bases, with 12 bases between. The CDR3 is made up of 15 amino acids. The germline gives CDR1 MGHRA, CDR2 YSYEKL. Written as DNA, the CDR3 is TGCGCCAGCAGCGCAGGACTAATTAGCACAGATACGCAGTATTTT. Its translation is CASSAGLISTDTQYF.

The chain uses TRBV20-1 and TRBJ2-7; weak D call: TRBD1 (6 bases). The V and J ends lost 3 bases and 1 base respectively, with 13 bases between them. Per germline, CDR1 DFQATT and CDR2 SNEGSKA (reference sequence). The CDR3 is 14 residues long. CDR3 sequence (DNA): TGCAGTGCTAGTCTGGGCAGGGGATCCTACGAGCAGTACTTC. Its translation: CSASLGRGSYEQYF.

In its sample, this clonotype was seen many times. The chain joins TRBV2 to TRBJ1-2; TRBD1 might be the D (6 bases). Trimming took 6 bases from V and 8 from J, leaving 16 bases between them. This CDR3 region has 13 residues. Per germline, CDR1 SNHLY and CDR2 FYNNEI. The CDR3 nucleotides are TGTGCCAGCAGAACGACAGGACTGGAGGGCTACACCTTC. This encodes CASRTTGLEGYTF.

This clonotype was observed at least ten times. CDR3 DNA: TGTGCCAGCAGTTCGCACTACCGGGACCCCTCTGGGGCCAACGTCCTGACTTTC. It encodes CASSSHYRDPSGANVLTF. The chain joins TRBV28 to TRBJ2-6; tentatively, D is TRBD1 or TRBD2 (5 bases each). CDR3 size: 18 residues. Germline loops: CDR1 MDHEN, CDR2 SYDVKM. The germline V and J ends were trimmed by 4 bases and 0 bases, with 16 bases remaining between them.

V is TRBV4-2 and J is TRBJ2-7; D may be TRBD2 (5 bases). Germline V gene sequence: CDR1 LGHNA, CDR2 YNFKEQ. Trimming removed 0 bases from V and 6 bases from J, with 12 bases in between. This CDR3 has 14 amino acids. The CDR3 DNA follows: TGTGCCAGCAGCCAAGAGACTTCCGGAGGCGAGCAGTACTTC. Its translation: CASSQETSGGEQYF.

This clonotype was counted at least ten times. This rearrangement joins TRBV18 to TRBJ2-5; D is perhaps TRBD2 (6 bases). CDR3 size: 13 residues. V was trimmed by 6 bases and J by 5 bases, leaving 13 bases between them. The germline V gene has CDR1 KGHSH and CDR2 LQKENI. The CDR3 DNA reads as TGTGCCAGCTCGTCGCCGGGGGTGGAGACCCAGTACTTC. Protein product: CASSSPGVETQYF.

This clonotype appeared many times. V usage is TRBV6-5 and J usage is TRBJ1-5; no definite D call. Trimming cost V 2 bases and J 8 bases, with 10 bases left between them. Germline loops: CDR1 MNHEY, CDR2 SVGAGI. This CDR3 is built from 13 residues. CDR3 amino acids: CASSYGFLEPQHF. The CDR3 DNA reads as TGTGCCAGCAGTTACGGTTTTCTTGAGCCCCAGCATTTT.